Listed below are T cell receptor beta chains from one sample, sequenced in a study of shared clonotypes between healthy human individuals. Assay used: immunoSEQ multiplex PCR; TCRdb lists only in-frame clones, some missing. The sample includes 1.6 million or so clones, approximately 98.5% of them seen just once. The sample consisted of naive CD4+ T cells sorted from blood. The receptors here all came from a man aged 25-45 years in good health. CDR3s include the opening cysteine and the closing phenylalanine or tryptophan. Fields, in order: D gene, clone size, J gene, V gene, CDR3 protein, CDR3 DNA. A D gene is named only where the DNA matches it firmly. Some rows mark clone size as missing; the rest say once, few, many or name a class of expanded clone.

NA | NA | TRBJ2-3 | TRBV5-1 | CASSSGRLTDTQYF | TGCGCCAGCAGCTCCGGACGACTCACAGATACGCAGTATTTT
NA | NA | TRBJ1-2 | TRBV5-1 | CASSLAVQGGGYTF | TGCGCCAGCAGCTTGGCCGTGCAGGGTGGGGGCTACACCTTC
NA | NA | TRBJ1-1 | TRBV5-5 | CASSLPRQMNTEAFF | TGTGCCAGCAGCTTGCCCAGACAGATGAACACTGAAGCTTTCTTT
NA | once | TRBJ2-2 | TRBV5-5 | CASSLESEVNTGELFF | TGTGCCAGCAGCTTGGAATCAGAAGTGAACACCGGGGAGCTGTTTTTT
NA | once | TRBJ1-4 | TRBV28 | CASTDRGLNEKLFF | TGTGCCAGCACTGACAGAGGGCTTAATGAAAAACTGTTTTTT
NA | once | TRBJ2-1 | TRBV18 | CASSPLSGSSYNEQFF | TGTGCCAGCTCACCCTTATCCGGGAGCTCCTACAATGAGCAGTTCTTC
TRBD2 | NA | TRBJ2-7 | TRBV11-2 | CASSPQGVAGHGSQYF | TGTGCCAGCAGCCCCCAGGGAGTAGCGGGACATGGTTCGCAGTACTTC
NA | NA | TRBJ2-5 | TRBV5-1 | CASSTSIRYQETQYF | TGCGCCAGCAGCACTAGCATTAGGTACCAAGAGACCCAGTACTTC
TRBD1 | NA | TRBJ1-5 | TRBV19 | CASSIVDRGNQPQHF | TGTGCCAGTAGTATAGTTGACAGGGGCAATCAGCCCCAGCATTTT
TRBD2 | once | TRBJ2-7 | TRBV5-1 | CASSLVAGTYEQYF | TGCGCCAGCAGCTTGGTAGCGGGGACCTACGAGCAGTACTTC
TRBD1 | NA | TRBJ2-2 | TRBV5-6 | CASSATGSSTGELFF | TGTGCCAGCAGCGCGACAGGGAGTTCCACCGGGGAGCTGTTTTTT
NA | NA | TRBJ2-5 | TRBV15 | CATSRGELQETQYF | TGTGCCACCAGCAGAGGTGAACTTCAAGAGACCCAGTACTTC
NA | once | TRBJ2-1 | TRBV27 | CASSLRPVHNEQFF | TGTGCCAGCAGTTTACGGCCAGTCCACAATGAGCAGTTCTTC